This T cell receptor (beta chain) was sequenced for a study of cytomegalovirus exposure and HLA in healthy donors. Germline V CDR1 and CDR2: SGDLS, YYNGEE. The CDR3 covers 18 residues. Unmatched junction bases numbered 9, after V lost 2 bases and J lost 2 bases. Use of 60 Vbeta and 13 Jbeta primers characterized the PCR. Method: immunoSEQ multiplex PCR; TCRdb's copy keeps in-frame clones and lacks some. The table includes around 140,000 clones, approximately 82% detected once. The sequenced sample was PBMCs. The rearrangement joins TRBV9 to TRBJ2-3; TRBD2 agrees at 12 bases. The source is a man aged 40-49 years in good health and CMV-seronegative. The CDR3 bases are TGTGCCAGCAGCGTTTACTGGACTAGCGGGGTTGACACAGATACGCAGTATTTT. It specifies CASSVYWTSGVDTDTQYF.